This T cell receptor (beta chain) stems from a study of T cells in Graves' hyperthyroidism and ophthalmopathy. This clonotype was observed many times. Its specificity is not known. The study left out patients who had uncontrolled infection, other autoimmune disease, pregnancy or lactation. Clinical symptoms, serum thyroxine and TRAb, thyroid ultrasound and orbital computed tomography were used for the diagnoses. RNA transcripts were the template for amplifying TCR beta CDR3 regions. The TCR CDR3 was amplified in a first-round RT-PCR using the HTBI primer set. TCRdb reprocessed the multiplex PCR reads via MiXCR and lists one record per CDR3 protein. Found here are 540,000 or so distinct CDR3 sequences, just over 45% of them singletons; the top ten hold 19%. Trimming pared 3 bases from V and 2 bases from J, leaving 11 bases between. CDR3 length: 16 amino acids. The study, taken as a whole, reports: Ophthalmopathy cases were set apart from stable hyperthyroidism by a 13 V-J model. Blood samples included most of the expanded thyroid clonotypes exceeding 0.001.

V gene TRBV12-3 or TRBV12-4 combines with J gene TRBJ2-6; weak D call: TRBD1 (6 bases). Source material: peripheral blood or thyroid tissue (not recorded which). The receptor was isolated from an adult woman with Graves' disease, either hyperthyroidism or ophthalmopathy (not recorded which). CDR3 coding DNA: TGTGCCAGCAGTTTTACCAGGGGACCTGGGGCCAACGTCCTGACTTTC. This translates into CASSFTRGPGANVLTF.